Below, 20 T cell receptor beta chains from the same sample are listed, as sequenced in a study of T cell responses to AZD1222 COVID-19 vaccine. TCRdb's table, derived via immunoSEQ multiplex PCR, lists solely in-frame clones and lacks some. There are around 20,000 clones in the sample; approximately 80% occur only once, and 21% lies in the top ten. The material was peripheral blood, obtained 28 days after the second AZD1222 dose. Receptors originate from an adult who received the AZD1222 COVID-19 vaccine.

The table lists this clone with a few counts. CDR3 sequence (DNA): TGTGCCAGCAGCTCCAGACAGGGGGCGGTTGAAAAACTGTTTTTT. Translated, it gives CASSSRQGAVEKLFF. The chain joins TRBV7-2 to TRBJ1-4; 10 bases agree with TRBD1. The germline V gene has CDR1 SGHTA and CDR2 FQGNSA. CDR3 size: 15 residues. The junction had 6 bases not matched to a gene; V was cut back by 4 bases and J by 7 bases.

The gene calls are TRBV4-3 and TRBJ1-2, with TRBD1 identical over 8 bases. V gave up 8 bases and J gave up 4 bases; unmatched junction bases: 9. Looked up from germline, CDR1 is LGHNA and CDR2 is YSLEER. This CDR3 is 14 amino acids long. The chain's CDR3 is CASSNRGSGYGYTF. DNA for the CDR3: TGCGCCAGCTCCAACAGGGGGTCGGGCTATGGCTACACCTTC.

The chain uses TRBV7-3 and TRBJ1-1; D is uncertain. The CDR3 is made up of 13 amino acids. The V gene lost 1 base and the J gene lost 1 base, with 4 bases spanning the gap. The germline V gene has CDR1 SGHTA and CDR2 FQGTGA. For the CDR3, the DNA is TGTGCCAGCAGCTTAAACGGGAACACTGAAGCTTTCTTT. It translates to CASSLNGNTEAFF.

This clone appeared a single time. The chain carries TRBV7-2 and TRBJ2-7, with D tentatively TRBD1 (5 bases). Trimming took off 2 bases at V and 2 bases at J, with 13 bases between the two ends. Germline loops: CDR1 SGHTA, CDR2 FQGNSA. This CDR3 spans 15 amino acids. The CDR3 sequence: CASSLSVTDPYEQYF. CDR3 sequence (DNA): TGTGCCAGCAGCTTATCGGTGACAGACCCCTACGAGCAGTACTTC.

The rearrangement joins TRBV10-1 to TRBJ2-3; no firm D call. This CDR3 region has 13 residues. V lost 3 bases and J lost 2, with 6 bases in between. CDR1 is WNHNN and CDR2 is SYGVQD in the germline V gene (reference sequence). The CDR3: CASSDPPTDTQYF. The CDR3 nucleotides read TGCGCCAGCAGTGACCCCCCCACAGATACGCAGTATTTT.

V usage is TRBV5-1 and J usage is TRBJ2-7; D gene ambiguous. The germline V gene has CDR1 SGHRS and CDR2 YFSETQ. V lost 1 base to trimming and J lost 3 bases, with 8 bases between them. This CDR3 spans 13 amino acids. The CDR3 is CASSLSGYYEQYF. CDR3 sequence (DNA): TGCGCCAGCAGCTTGTCAGGCTACTACGAGCAGTACTTC.

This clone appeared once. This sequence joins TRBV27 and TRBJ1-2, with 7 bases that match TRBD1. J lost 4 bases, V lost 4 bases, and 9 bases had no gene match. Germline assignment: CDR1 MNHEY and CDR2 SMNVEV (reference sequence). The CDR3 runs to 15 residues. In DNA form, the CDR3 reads TGTGCCAGCAGTTCACCGGGACAGACGATCTATGGCTACACCTTC. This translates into CASSSPGQTIYGYTF.

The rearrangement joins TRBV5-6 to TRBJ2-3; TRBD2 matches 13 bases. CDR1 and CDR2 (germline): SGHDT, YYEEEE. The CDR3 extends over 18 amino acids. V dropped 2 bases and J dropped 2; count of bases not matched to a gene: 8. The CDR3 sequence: CASSFATSGGIITDTQYF. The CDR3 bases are TGTGCCAGCAGCTTCGCGACTAGCGGGGGGATTATCACAGATACGCAGTATTTT.

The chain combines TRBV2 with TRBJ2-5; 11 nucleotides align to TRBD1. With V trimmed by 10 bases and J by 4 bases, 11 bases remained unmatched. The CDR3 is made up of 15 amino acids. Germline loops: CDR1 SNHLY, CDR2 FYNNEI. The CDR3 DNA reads TGTGCCAACCAAGGACAGGGGGCGAAGGGAGAGACCCAGTACTTC. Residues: CANQGQGAKGETQYF.

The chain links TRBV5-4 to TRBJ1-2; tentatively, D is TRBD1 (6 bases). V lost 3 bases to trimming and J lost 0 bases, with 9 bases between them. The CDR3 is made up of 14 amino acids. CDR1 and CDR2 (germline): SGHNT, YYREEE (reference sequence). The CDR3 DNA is TGTGCCAGCAGCTCGGGACACACTAACTATGGCTACACCTTC. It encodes CASSSGHTNYGYTF.

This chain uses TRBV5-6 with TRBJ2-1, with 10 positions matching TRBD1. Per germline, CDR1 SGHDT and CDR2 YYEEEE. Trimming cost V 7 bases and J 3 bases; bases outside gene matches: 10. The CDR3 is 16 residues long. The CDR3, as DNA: TGTGCCAGCGGCGACTCGGGACAGGGGAACTACAATGAGCAGTTCTTC. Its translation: CASGDSGQGNYNEQFF.

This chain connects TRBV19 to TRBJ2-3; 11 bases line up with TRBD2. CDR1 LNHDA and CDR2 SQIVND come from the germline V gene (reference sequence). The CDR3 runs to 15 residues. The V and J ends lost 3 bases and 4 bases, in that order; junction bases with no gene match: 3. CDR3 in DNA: TGTGCCAGTAGTATTACTAGCGGGAGACCAGATACGCAGTATTTT. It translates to CASSITSGRPDTQYF.

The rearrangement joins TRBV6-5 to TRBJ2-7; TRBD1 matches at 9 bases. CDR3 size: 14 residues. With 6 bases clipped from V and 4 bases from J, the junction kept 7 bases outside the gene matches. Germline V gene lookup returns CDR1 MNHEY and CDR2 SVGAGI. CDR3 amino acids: CASRVGQGRYEQYF. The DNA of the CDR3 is TGTGCCAGCAGGGTAGGACAGGGGAGGTACGAGCAGTACTTC.

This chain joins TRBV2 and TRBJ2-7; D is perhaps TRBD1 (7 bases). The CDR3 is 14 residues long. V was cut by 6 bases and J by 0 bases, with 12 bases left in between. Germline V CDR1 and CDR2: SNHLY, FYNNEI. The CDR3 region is CASSGGQSSYEQYF. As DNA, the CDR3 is TGTGCCAGCAGCGGGGGACAGAGCTCCTACGAGCAGTACTTC.

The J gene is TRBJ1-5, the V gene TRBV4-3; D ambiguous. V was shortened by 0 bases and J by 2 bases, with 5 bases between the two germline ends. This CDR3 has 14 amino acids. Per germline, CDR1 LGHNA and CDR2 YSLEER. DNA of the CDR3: TGCGCCAGCAGCCAAGATGGGGGCAATCAGCCCCAGCATTTT. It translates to CASSQDGGNQPQHF.

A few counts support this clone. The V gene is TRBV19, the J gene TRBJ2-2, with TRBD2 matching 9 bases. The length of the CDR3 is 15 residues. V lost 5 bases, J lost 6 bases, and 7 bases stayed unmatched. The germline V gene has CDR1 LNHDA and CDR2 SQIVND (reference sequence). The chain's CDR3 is CASSQAGGPAGELFF. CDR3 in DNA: TGTGCCAGTAGTCAGGCGGGAGGGCCAGCCGGGGAGCTGTTTTTT.

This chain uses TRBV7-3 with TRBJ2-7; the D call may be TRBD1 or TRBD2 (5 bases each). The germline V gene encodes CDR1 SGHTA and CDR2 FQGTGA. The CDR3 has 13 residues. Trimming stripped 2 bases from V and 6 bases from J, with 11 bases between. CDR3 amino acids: CASSLEPGTEQYF. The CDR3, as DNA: TGTGCCAGCAGCTTAGAACCCGGGACCGAGCAGTACTTC.

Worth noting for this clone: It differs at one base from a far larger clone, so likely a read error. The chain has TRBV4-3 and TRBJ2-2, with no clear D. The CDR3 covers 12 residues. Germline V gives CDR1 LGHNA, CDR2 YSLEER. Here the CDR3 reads CATSPTWGELFF. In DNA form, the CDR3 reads TGCGCCACCAGCCCGACCTGGGGGGAGCTGTTTTTT.

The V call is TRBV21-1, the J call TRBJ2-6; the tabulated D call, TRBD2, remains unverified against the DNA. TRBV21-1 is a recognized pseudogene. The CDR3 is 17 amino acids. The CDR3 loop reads CARARLSRGSGANVLTF. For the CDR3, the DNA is TGTGCCAGAGCCCGACTGTCACGGGGATCTGGGGCCAACGTCCTGACTTTC.

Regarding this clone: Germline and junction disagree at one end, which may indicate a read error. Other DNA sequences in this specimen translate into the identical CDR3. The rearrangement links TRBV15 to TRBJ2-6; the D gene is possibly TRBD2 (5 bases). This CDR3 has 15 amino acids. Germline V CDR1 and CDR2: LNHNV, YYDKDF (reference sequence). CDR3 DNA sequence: TGCGCCACCAGCCTGGATAGCGCCGGGGCCAACGTCCTGACTTTC. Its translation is CATSLDSAGANVLTF.